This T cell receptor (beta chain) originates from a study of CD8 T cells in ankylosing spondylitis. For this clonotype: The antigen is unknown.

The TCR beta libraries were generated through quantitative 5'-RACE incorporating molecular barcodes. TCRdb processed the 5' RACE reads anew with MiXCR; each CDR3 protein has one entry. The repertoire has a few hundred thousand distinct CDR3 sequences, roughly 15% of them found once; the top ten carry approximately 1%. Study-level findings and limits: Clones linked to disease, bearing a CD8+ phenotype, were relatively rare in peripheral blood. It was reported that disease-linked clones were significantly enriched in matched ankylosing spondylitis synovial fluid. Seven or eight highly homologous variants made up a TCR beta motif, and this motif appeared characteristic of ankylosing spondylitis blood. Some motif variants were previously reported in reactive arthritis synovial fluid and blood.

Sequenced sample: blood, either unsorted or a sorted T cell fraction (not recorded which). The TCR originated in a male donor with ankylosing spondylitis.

The CDR3 sequence is CASSTSTGGVGELFF. The CDR3 bases are TGTGCCAGCAGCACCTCGACAGGGGGAGTCGGGGAGCTGTTTTTT. V usage is TRBV11-3 and J usage is TRBJ2-2, with 9 bases lining up with TRBD1. The CDR3 is 15 residues long. V lost 5 bases and J lost 7; bases outside the gene matches: 8. Germline loops: CDR1 SGHNT, CDR2 YENEEA.